A selection of T cell receptor beta chains follows, all from one sample in a study of molecular identifiers for immune sequencing clone quantification. MiXCR, run by TCRdb on the PCR reads, gives a single entry per CDR3 protein. The sample lists about 640,000 distinct CDR3 sequences; about 20% were seen once. Sequencing used naive CD8+ T cells from blood, with Jurkat cell RNA spiked in. Source of these receptors: a human donor in good health. Some libraries in this study had Jurkat cell RNA spiked in. Both conserved end residues are part of each CDR3. D genes are given only for firm matches.

D: TRBD2; J: TRBJ2-1; length: 13; V: TRBV20-1; CDR3: CRVLAGGHNEQFF
D: TRBD2; J: TRBJ2-7; length: 14; V: TRBV13; CDR3: CASSLSGGSFEQYF
D: TRBD2; J: TRBJ2-5; length: 17; V: TRBV11-2; CDR3: CASSFGLAGGHQETQYF
D: TRBD1; J: TRBJ1-2; length: 15; V: TRBV28; CDR3: CASSPGGTGTGGYTF
D: TRBD1; J: TRBJ2-7; length: 14; V: TRBV30; CDR3: CAWTRTGLNYEQYF
D: NA; J: TRBJ1-4; length: 15; V: TRBV2; CDR3: CASSESVATNEKLFF
D: NA; J: TRBJ2-7; length: 15; V: TRBV7-8; CDR3: CASRPRDAKLYEQYF
D: NA; J: TRBJ2-5; length: 12; V: TRBV19; CDR3: CASGGNQETQYF
D: TRBD2; J: TRBJ2-5; length: 15; V: TRBV18; CDR3: CASSRTGTTGETQYF
D: NA; J: TRBJ2-5; length: 16; V: TRBV28; CDR3: CASSFSGFEVQETQYF
D: TRBD1; J: TRBJ2-3; length: 15; V: TRBV19; CDR3: CASSIKGASTDTQYF
D: NA; J: TRBJ2-3; length: 13; V: TRBV3-1; CDR3: CASSPVEIDTQYF
D: TRBD2; J: TRBJ2-7; length: 15; V: TRBV7-2; CDR3: CASSLTGRGAYEQYF
D: NA; J: TRBJ1-1; length: 14; V: TRBV7-6; CDR3: CASSLTGPNTEAFF
D: NA; J: TRBJ1-5; length: 15; V: TRBV7-6; CDR3: CASSLNPGSNQPQHF
D: NA; J: TRBJ2-3; length: 15; V: TRBV7-7; CDR3: CASSPIGDGTDTQYF
D: TRBD1; J: TRBJ2-7; length: 14; V: TRBV13; CDR3: CASSLGTVPYEQYF
D: TRBD2; J: TRBJ2-1; length: 17; V: TRBV6-2/TRBV6-3; CDR3: CASSYEGLAGGWDEQFF
D: TRBD1; J: TRBJ2-1; length: 13; V: TRBV24-1; CDR3: CATRAGGVNEQFF
D: NA; J: TRBJ1-2; length: 12; V: TRBV20-1; CDR3: CSAKDRNYGYTF
D: TRBD2; J: TRBJ2-1; length: 15; V: TRBV3-1; CDR3: CASSTQRGGPNEQFF
D: NA; J: TRBJ2-3; length: 14; V: TRBV28; CDR3: CASSWGFGTDTQYF
D: NA; J: TRBJ2-7; length: 11; V: TRBV6-2/TRBV6-3; CDR3: CASALSYEQYF
D: NA; J: TRBJ2-3; length: 13; V: TRBV5-1; CDR3: CASSFDRMDTQYF
D: TRBD2; J: TRBJ2-5; length: 16; V: TRBV7-9; CDR3: CASSLFISAGEETQYF
D: NA; J: TRBJ1-1; length: 18; V: TRBV21-1; CDR3: CASSKVCGKYSKNTEAFF
D: NA; J: TRBJ2-3; length: 17; V: TRBV6-2/TRBV6-3; CDR3: CASSYSRQEELTDTQYF
D: NA; J: TRBJ1-1; length: 14; V: TRBV13; CDR3: CASSPTILRGEAFF
D: NA; J: TRBJ2-1; length: 16; V: TRBV4-3; CDR3: CASSQDSWTAKNEQFF
D: NA; J: TRBJ2-7; length: 11; V: TRBV6-2/TRBV6-3; CDR3: CASSTGYEQHF
D: NA; J: TRBJ1-2; length: 15; V: TRBV5-1; CDR3: CASRKMDTSDYGYTF
D: TRBD2; J: TRBJ2-3; length: 15; V: TRBV7-9; CDR3: CASSLLAGGPYTQYF
D: NA; J: TRBJ1-1; length: 13; V: TRBV28; CDR3: CASRRIQWSEAFF